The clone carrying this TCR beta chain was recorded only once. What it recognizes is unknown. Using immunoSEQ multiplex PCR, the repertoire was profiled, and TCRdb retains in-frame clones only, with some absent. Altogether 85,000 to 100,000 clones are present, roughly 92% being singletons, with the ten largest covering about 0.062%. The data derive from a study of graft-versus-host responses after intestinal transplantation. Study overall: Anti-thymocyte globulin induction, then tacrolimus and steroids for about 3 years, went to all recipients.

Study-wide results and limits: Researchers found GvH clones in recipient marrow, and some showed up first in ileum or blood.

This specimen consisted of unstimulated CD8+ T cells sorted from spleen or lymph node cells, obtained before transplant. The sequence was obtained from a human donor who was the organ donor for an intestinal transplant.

CDR3 loop: CASMWEESYEQYF. The CDR3 nucleotides read TGTGCCAGCATGTGGGAGGAGTCCTACGAGCAGTACTTC. The chain employs TRBV2 and TRBJ2-7; the D gene is possibly TRBD2 (6 bases). Per germline, CDR1 SNHLY and CDR2 FYNNEI. This CDR3 region has 13 residues. Trimming pared 7 bases from V and 1 base from J, leaving 11 bases between.